Shown below are 10 T cell receptor beta chains from a single sample sequenced in a study of cytomegalovirus exposure and HLA in healthy donors. The PCR used 60 Vbeta and 13 Jbeta primers. The method was immunoSEQ multiplex PCR; TCRdb's version includes in-frame clones alone and lacks a portion of them. The sample has approximately 220,000 clones, approximately 80% seen once. The sequenced sample consisted of PBMCs. Source of these receptors: a boy aged 2-9 years in good health and CMV-seronegative.

The gene calls are TRBV5-1 and TRBJ2-5, with 7 bases lining up with TRBD1. The germline gives CDR1 SGHRS, CDR2 YFSETQ. The J segment lost 3 bases and the V segment lost 4 bases, leaving 6 bases of the junction unmatched. The CDR3 sequence is 14 residues long. The CDR3 region is CASSVGQVKETQYF. Here the CDR3 DNA reads TGCGCCAGCAGCGTAGGACAGGTGAAAGAGACCCAGTACTTC.

This chain uses TRBV5-1 with TRBJ1-1; unclear D gene. V lost 0 bases, J lost 0 bases, and 9 bases lay in between. The germline V gene encodes CDR1 SGHRS and CDR2 YFSETQ. The CDR3 loop spans 15 amino acids. The CDR3 nucleotides read TGCGCCAGCAGCTTGGTTGGTTACATGAACACTGAAGCTTTCTTT. Translated, it gives CASSLVGYMNTEAFF.

The CDR3 loop is CASHYRSGGQEKLFF. The CDR3 DNA sequence: TGTGCCAGCCACTATAGAAGCGGGGGTCAGGAAAAACTGTTTTTT. This chain links TRBV5-4 with TRBJ1-4; maybe TRBD1 (5 bases). Germline CDR1 and CDR2: SGHNT and YYREEE (reference sequence). This CDR3 region has 15 residues. Trimming took off 7 bases at V and 8 bases at J, with 21 bases between the two ends.

The V gene is TRBV2, the J gene TRBJ2-1; D gene uncertain. This CDR3 region has 13 residues. Germline V lookup: CDR1 SNHLY, CDR2 FYNNEI. Trimming stripped 4 bases from V and 9 bases from J, with 13 bases between. As DNA, the CDR3 is TGTGCCAGCAGTGTCCCACAGAGCAGTGAGCAGTTCTTC. It yields the protein CASSVPQSSEQFF.

This chain connects TRBV6-1 to TRBJ2-1; the match to TRBD2 covers 9 bases. Germline V gene data show CDR1 as MNHNS and CDR2 as SASEGT. The ends lost 8 bases at V and 4 bases at J; junction bases unmatched: 6. The CDR3 contains 14 residues. For the CDR3, the DNA is TGTGCCAGCGGCTCTAGCGGGGAGTACAATGAGCAGTTCTTC. Amino acids: CASGSSGEYNEQFF.

V usage is TRBV6-6 and J usage is TRBJ1-1, with TRBD1 matching 7 bases. CDR3 length: 14 amino acids. With V trimmed by 2 bases and J by 0 bases, 0 bases remained unmatched. The germline V gene encodes CDR1 MNHNY and CDR2 SVGAGI (reference sequence). CDR3: CASSYDRVNTEAFF. The CDR3 DNA follows: TGTGCCAGCAGTTACGACAGGGTGAACACTGAAGCTTTCTTT.

The J gene is TRBJ2-6, the V gene TRBV14; tentatively, D is TRBD1 (5 bases). The CDR3 has 17 residues. The V end was cut by 3 bases, the J end by 2 bases, with 14 bases between. Germline V gene lookup returns CDR1 SGHDN and CDR2 FVKESK. CDR3 residues: CASSQKPPGTGANVLTF. In DNA form, the CDR3 reads TGTGCCAGCAGCCAGAAACCCCCAGGGACTGGGGCCAACGTCCTGACTTTC.

Worth noting for this clone: Relative to the germline gene, one junction end is altered; a read error may explain this. V is TRBV7-7 and J is TRBJ2-5; TRBD2 aligns across 10 bases. Germline-derived CDR1 and CDR2 are SSHAT and FNYEAQ (reference sequence). The length of the CDR3 is 15 residues. CDR3: CASSSGLAAQETQYF. DNA for the CDR3: TGTGCTAGCAGCTCAGGACTAGCGGCCCAAGAGACCCAGTACTTC.

The chain couples TRBV15 to TRBJ2-1; 7 bases agree with TRBD1. Germline V gene lookup returns CDR1 LNHNV and CDR2 YYDKDF (reference sequence). The trim removed 3 bases at V and 8 bases at J, leaving 16 bases unmatched. This CDR3 contains 17 residues. The CDR3 sequence: CATSRIPTRTGRDEQFF. The CDR3, as DNA: TGTGCCACCAGCAGGATCCCCACGCGGACAGGCCGAGATGAGCAGTTCTTC.

The V call is TRBV10-3, the J call TRBJ2-3; D uncertain. Looked up from germline, CDR1 is ENHRY and CDR2 is SYGVKD. The CDR3 runs to 10 residues. V gave up 11 bases and J gave up 5 bases, with 8 bases separating them. Here the CDR3 reads CADAVDTQYF. CDR3 nucleotides: TGTGCCGACGCGGTAGATACGCAGTATTTT.